The 18 T cell receptor beta chains below come from one sample, sequenced in a study of identical twins. TCRdb reanalysed the 5' RACE reads using MiXCR and keeps one entry per CDR3 protein. The table records around 250,000 distinct CDR3 sequences, roughly 7% of them present only once. The same sample was also used in a study of yellow fever vaccine responses in identical twins.

The source material was memory (CD45RO+) T cells sorted from blood. These TCRs come from a woman aged 18-35 years in good health.

The chain has TRBV6-1 and TRBJ2-7, with D uncertain. Per germline, CDR1 MNHNS and CDR2 SASEGT. The CDR3 spans 13 residues. V gave up 7 bases and J gave up 5 bases, with 15 bases separating them. The CDR3 sequence: CASTLGGPHEQYF. The CDR3 bases are TGTGCCAGCACCTTGGGTGGGCCCCACGAGCAGTACTTC.

V and J are TRBV4-2 and TRBJ1-1; D may be TRBD1 (6 bases). The V end lost 0 bases, the J end lost 6 bases, and 11 bases lay between the germline ends. The CDR3 covers 14 residues. In germline, CDR1 is LGHNA, CDR2 YNFKEQ. The CDR3 DNA reads as TGTGCCAGCAGCCAAGATGGGCAGGGGTCTGAAGCTTTCTTT. Its protein is CASSQDGQGSEAFF.

V gene TRBV11-3 combines with J gene TRBJ2-1; D is uncertain. The CDR3 is 16 amino acids. V lost 0 bases and J lost 2, with 11 bases in between. The germline V gene encodes CDR1 SGHNT and CDR2 YENEEA. For the CDR3, the DNA is TGTGCCAGCAGCTTAGAAGGAACCTCCACCTACAATGAGCAGTTCTTC. Encoded protein: CASSLEGTSTYNEQFF.

This clonotype occurred a few times. The genes are TRBV7-2 and TRBJ2-1; D might be TRBD2 (5 bases). Trimming removed 7 bases at V and 5 bases at J, with 18 bases between. The CDR3 sequence is 15 residues long. The V gene's germline CDR1 is SGHTA and CDR2 FQGNSA. The CDR3 reads CASTRRGLENNEQFF. The CDR3 DNA is TGTGCCAGCACCCGGAGAGGGTTAGAGAACAATGAGCAGTTCTTC.

This sequence joins TRBV5-1 and TRBJ2-2, with D unresolved. This CDR3 has 12 amino acids. The ends were cut back, 2 bases at V and 7 bases at J, with 6 bases in the middle. Germline CDR1 reads SGHRS; CDR2 reads YFSETQ. This CDR3 reads CASSLAIGELFF. The CDR3 DNA is TGCGCCAGCAGCTTAGCCATCGGGGAGCTGTTTTTT.

In its sample, this clonotype was seen many times. The chain carries TRBV7-9 and TRBJ1-4; 7 nucleotides line up with TRBD1. Trimming at V came to 3 bases and at J to 5 bases, leaving 9 bases not matched to a gene. Germline CDR1 and CDR2: SEHNR and FQNEAQ (reference sequence). This CDR3 has 16 residues. CDR3 nucleotides: TGTGCCAGCAGCTTGGGGACAGACCTTTCCAATGAAAAACTGTTTTTT. Translating gives CASSLGTDLSNEKLFF.

This clonotype was picked up many times. The chain links TRBV20-1 to TRBJ2-1; possibly TRBD2 for D (5 bases). V shed 3 bases and J shed 6 bases, with 12 bases lying between them. The germline V gene encodes CDR1 DFQATT and CDR2 SNEGSKA (reference sequence). The CDR3 sequence is 13 residues long. CDR3 loop: CSARQLVGNEQFF. The CDR3 nucleotides read TGCAGTGCTAGGCAACTAGTTGGCAATGAGCAGTTCTTC.

This clonotype has ten or more counts. As DNA, the CDR3 is TGCAGCAGGCCCGGGACCAGTTACAATGAGCAGTTCTTC. Its protein is CSRPGTSYNEQFF. The chain has TRBV20-1 and TRBJ2-1; D may match TRBD1 or TRBD2 (5 bases each). CDR1 DFQATT and CDR2 SNEGSKA come from the germline V gene (reference sequence). The CDR3 totals 13 residues.

CDR3 coding DNA: TGTGCCAGCAGTGAAATAGCGGGCTCCTACAATGAGCAGTTCTTC. Amino acids: CASSEIAGSYNEQFF. The rearrangement uses TRBV6-4 and TRBJ2-1; TRBD2 matches at 7 bases. Trimming took 3 bases from V and 0 from J; bases not matched to a gene: 2. The V gene's germline CDR1 is MRHNA and CDR2 SNTAGT. This CDR3 comprises 15 residues.

This clonotype showed up many times. The V and J genes are TRBV29-1 and TRBJ1-1; D possibly corresponds to TRBD1 (6 bases). Germline V gene lookup returns CDR1 SQVTM and CDR2 ANQGSEA. The V end lost 4 bases, the J end lost 10 bases, and 16 bases lay between the germline ends. The CDR3 covers 12 residues. The CDR3 reads CSVGRDRNGAFF. CDR3 coding DNA: TGCAGCGTTGGAAGAGACAGGAATGGAGCTTTCTTT.

This clonotype was observed a handful of times. Here the CDR3 DNA reads TGCGCCAGCAGCTGGACCGGGACCCCCTACGAGCAGTACTTC. Encoded protein: CASSWTGTPYEQYF. The chain couples TRBV5-1 to TRBJ2-7; D may match TRBD1 or TRBD2 (5 bases each). Germline loops: CDR1 SGHRS, CDR2 YFSETQ. Between the trimmed V and J ends, which lost 3 bases and 2 bases, there was a span of 12 bases. The length of the CDR3 is 14 residues.

Of note for this clonotype: A read error is possible here, since a much larger clone lies one base away. V and J are TRBV27 and TRBJ2-6; D unclear. V was pared by 5 bases and J by 0 bases, with 5 bases between. This CDR3 is 14 amino acids long. Germline loops: CDR1 MNHEY, CDR2 SMNVEV (reference sequence). CDR3 DNA sequence: TGTGCCAGCAGTATGAGCTCTGGGGCCAACGTCCTGACTTTC. Translated, it gives CASSMSSGANVLTF.

Only a few counts were recorded for this clonotype. V usage is TRBV6-5 and J usage is TRBJ2-1; TRBD2 matches 10 bases. The CDR3 has 16 amino acids. Per the germline V gene, CDR1 is MNHEY and CDR2 is SVGAGI. Trimming at V came to 0 bases and at J to 5 bases, leaving 4 bases not matched to a gene. The CDR3 protein is CASSYSIAGGNNEQFF. The CDR3 DNA follows: TGTGCCAGCAGTTACTCGATAGCGGGGGGAAACAATGAGCAGTTCTTC.

The chain combines TRBV10-1 with TRBJ2-5, with 10 bases fitting TRBD2. V lost 0 bases to trimming and J lost 5 bases; unmatched junction nucleotides: 3. CDR3 length: 15 residues. Per the germline V gene, CDR1 is WNHNN and CDR2 is SYGVQD (reference sequence). DNA for the CDR3: TGCGCCAGCAGTGAGTCTTTAGCGGGAGGCGAGACCCAGTACTTC. It codes for CASSESLAGGETQYF.

At least ten counts were recorded for this clonotype. The chain links TRBV12-3 or TRBV12-4 to TRBJ1-2, with D unresolved. The CDR3 sequence is 13 residues long. Trimming left V 1 base short and J 4 bases short, with 7 bases between. The CDR3 region has the DNA TGTGCCAGCAGTTTAGTGGCAGGCTATGGCTACACCTTC. The encoded protein is CASSLVAGYGYTF.

This clonotype was seen ten or more times. The J gene is TRBJ2-7, the V gene TRBV20-1; weak D call: TRBD2 (5 bases). The CDR3 is 14 residues long. Germline V gives CDR1 DFQATT, CDR2 SNEGSKA (reference sequence). V lost 6 bases and J 5 bases, leaving 20 bases between the germline ends. CDR3 residues: CSARREMFANEQYF. Here the CDR3 DNA reads TGCAGTGCCAGACGGGAAATGTTTGCGAACGAGCAGTACTTC.

This clonotype occurred many times. CDR3 sequence (DNA): TGTGCCAGCAAAACTCCCCAGGTGGATGAGCAGTACGTC. Its translation is CASKTPQVDEQYV. J is TRBJ2-7 and V is TRBV6-4, with D unclear. Germline-derived CDR1 and CDR2 are MRHNA and SNTAGT. V lost 7 bases and J 7 bases, leaving 17 bases between the germline ends. This CDR3 has 13 amino acids.

Comment on this clonotype: Being one base from a much bigger clone, this may be a read error. The chain employs TRBV12-3 or TRBV12-4 and TRBJ2-3; D uncertain. The CDR3 length is 15 residues. V lost 1 base and J 2 bases, leaving 10 bases between the germline ends. CDR3 sequence (DNA): TGTGCCAGCAGTTTAGGCGCGAGGAACACAGATACGCAGTATTTT. This translates into CASSLGARNTDTQYF.